The 18 T cell receptor beta chains below come from one sample, sequenced in a study of blood T cell repertoires in COVID-19. TCRdb's copy holds only in-frame clones and misses some; the assay was immunoSEQ multiplex PCR. The table has about 94,000 clones, 75% to 90% seen once; the top ten hold around 19%. The material sequenced was peripheral blood. Every receptor here comes from a human donor in a cohort sampled during active COVID-19.

The gene calls are TRBV7-8 and TRBJ2-2; D is ambiguous. Germline V gene lookup returns CDR1 SGHVS and CDR2 FQNEAQ. The CDR3 sequence is 14 residues long. Trimming removed 7 bases at V and 5 bases at J, with 14 bases between. CDR3 DNA sequence: TGTGCCAGCACCCGAAACGAGAAGACCGGGGAGCTGTTTTTT. Its translation: CASTRNEKTGELFF.

As concerns this clone: Relative to the germline gene, one junction end is altered; a read error may explain this. The chain has TRBV3-1 (or the pseudogene TRBV3-2) and TRBJ1-3, with a possible D match to TRBD1 (6 bases). Germline values: CDR1 LGHDT, CDR2 YNNKEL (reference sequence). The CDR3 consists of 14 residues. The CDR3 region has the DNA TGTGCCAGCAGCCAAGGGGACATTGGATACACCATATATTTT. This codes for CASSQGDIGYTIYF.

V is TRBV20-1 and J is TRBJ2-1; D gene uncertain. Trimming removed 2 bases from V and 9 bases from J, with 8 bases in between. The length of the CDR3 is 11 residues. Germline lookup yields CDR1 DFQATT and CDR2 SNEGSKA (reference sequence). The chain's CDR3 is CSARRGIEQFF. DNA of the CDR3: TGCAGTGCTAGACGCGGCATTGAGCAGTTCTTC.

The V call is TRBV18, the J call TRBJ2-5; 8 nucleotides line up with TRBD2. CDR3 length: 16 residues. Trimming took 2 bases from V and 3 from J; bases not matched to a gene: 8. Germline V gene lookup returns CDR1 KGHSH and CDR2 LQKENI. CDR3 sequence: CASSPTLPAGEETQYF. Here the CDR3 DNA reads TGTGCCAGCTCACCAACCCTCCCAGCGGGAGAAGAGACCCAGTACTTC.

The sample holds a few counts of this clone. This rearrangement joins TRBV7-9 to TRBJ2-1; 7 bases map to TRBD2. This CDR3 contains 14 residues. Trimming took 5 bases from V and 13 from J; bases not matched to a gene: 14. CDR1 is SEHNR and CDR2 is FQNEAQ in the germline V gene (reference sequence). The CDR3 loop reads CASSPFAGDLNQFF. CDR3 nucleotide sequence: TGTGCCAGCAGCCCGTTTGCGGGGGACCTTAACCAGTTCTTC. The full variable domain, completed using reference TRBV7-9 and TRBJ2-1, is DTGVSQNPRHKITKRGQNVTFRCDPISEHNRLYWYRQTLGQGPEFLTYFQNEAQLEKSRLLSDRFSAERPKGSFSTLEIQRTEQGDSAMYLCASSPFAGDLNQFFGPGTRLTVL.

CDR3 sequence reads: CASRTWGEGTGELFF. The CDR3 DNA reads as TGTGCCAGCAGGACATGGGGGGAAGGCACCGGGGAGCTGTTTTTT. The chain joins TRBV27 to TRBJ2-2; possibly TRBD2 for D (6 bases). V shed 6 bases and J shed 4 bases, with 15 bases lying between them. The CDR3 contains 15 residues. The germline V gene encodes CDR1 MNHEY and CDR2 SMNVEV (reference sequence).

The chain couples TRBV7-6 to TRBJ2-7, with 15 positions matching TRBD2. With 5 bases clipped from V and 5 bases from J, the junction kept 4 bases outside the gene matches. The CDR3 runs to 15 residues. Germline CDR1 reads SGHVS; CDR2 reads FNYEAQ. The CDR3 here is CASSRTSGRANEQYF. The CDR3 bases are TGTGCCAGCAGCCGGACTAGCGGGAGGGCCAACGAGCAGTACTTC.

The chain recombines TRBV11-2 with TRBJ2-3, with 12 bases identical to TRBD2. The junction had 8 bases not matched to a gene; V was cut back by 0 bases and J by 4 bases. This CDR3 spans 18 amino acids. Germline V gene lookup returns CDR1 SGHAT and CDR2 FQNNGV. CDR3 protein: CASSLDLLAGGSADTQYF. CDR3 nucleotide sequence: TGTGCCAGCAGCTTAGACCTCCTAGCGGGAGGGAGTGCAGATACGCAGTATTTT.

About this clone: In the same sample, other DNA sequences code for this CDR3. This sequence joins TRBV7-2 and TRBJ2-5; D perhaps matches TRBD2 (5 bases). The CDR3 extends over 13 amino acids. Germline V gene lookup returns CDR1 SGHTA and CDR2 FQGNSA. The V gene lost 3 bases and the J gene lost 3 bases, with 8 bases spanning the gap. CDR3: CASSFKGEETQYF. CDR3 in DNA: TGTGCCAGCAGCTTCAAGGGAGAAGAGACCCAGTACTTC.

The chain carries TRBV19 and TRBJ2-1; TRBD2 matches 8 bases. Per the germline V gene, CDR1 is LNHDA and CDR2 is SQIVND (reference sequence). The CDR3 spans 15 residues. Trimming removed 3 bases from V and 9 bases from J; junction bases left unmatched: 10. The CDR3 nucleotides read TGTGCCAGTAGTATTCGTCTAGCGGGTTATCCTGAGCAGTTCTTC. This encodes CASSIRLAGYPEQFF.

The sample holds a few counts of this clone. The rearrangement uses TRBV6-5 and TRBJ2-7; D remains unclear. Germline CDR1 reads MNHEY; CDR2 reads SVGAGI. The V and J ends lost 0 bases and 0 bases respectively, with 3 bases between them. The CDR3 has 13 amino acids. CDR3 coding DNA: TGTGCCAGCAGTTACTCCGTCTCCTACGAGCAGTACTTC. This translates into CASSYSVSYEQYF.

This chain links TRBV11-2 with TRBJ2-7, with D unclear. CDR3 length equals 14 residues. Trimming stripped 1 base from V and 2 bases from J, with 9 bases between. Germline lookup yields CDR1 SGHAT and CDR2 FQNNGV. Here the CDR3 DNA reads TGTGCCAGCAGCTTAGTCGGCGGCCCCTACGAGCAGTACTTC. Encoded protein: CASSLVGGPYEQYF.

V is TRBV28 and J is TRBJ2-7, with 11 bases fitting TRBD1. Germline CDR1 MDHEN, CDR2 SYDVKM. The CDR3 extends over 14 amino acids. Trimming at V came to 6 bases and at J to 2 bases, leaving 3 bases not matched to a gene. Here the CDR3 DNA reads TGTGCCAGCAGGGGACAGGGGGGCACCTACGAGCAGTACTTC. Its protein is CASRGQGGTYEQYF. The full variable domain, its missing parts supplied by reference TRBV28 and TRBJ2-7, is DVKVTQSSRYLVKRTGEKVFLECVQDMDHENMFWYRQDPGLGLRLIYFSYDVKMKEKGDIPEGYSVSREKKERFSLILESASTNQTSMYLCASRGQGGTYEQYFGPGTRLTVT.

This chain joins TRBV12-3 or TRBV12-4 and TRBJ1-2; unclear D gene. This CDR3 region has 11 residues. Trimming removed 5 bases at V and 2 bases at J, with 3 bases between. The CDR3 protein is CASSQNYGYTF. The DNA for the CDR3 is TGTGCCAGCAGTCAGAACTATGGCTACACCTTC.

The chain uses TRBV5-4 and TRBJ2-1; D remains unclear. The CDR3 totals 17 residues. The V and J ends lost 3 bases and 2 bases respectively, with 18 bases between them. From germline, CDR1 is SGHNT and CDR2 YYREEE (reference sequence). Here the CDR3 DNA reads TGTGCCAGCAGCTACCCGAAATCTGCAGGTCCCTACAATGAGCAGTTCTTC. This sequence encodes CASSYPKSAGPYNEQFF.

There are a few counts of this clone. V usage is TRBV7-9 and J usage is TRBJ1-5; D is perhaps TRBD1 (6 bases). The CDR3 contains 15 residues. Germline assignment: CDR1 SEHNR and CDR2 FQNEAQ (reference sequence). Deletions cut 3 bases from V and 6 bases from J, with 15 bases between. The CDR3: CASSLSSQTGQPQHF. The CDR3 coding sequence is TGTGCCAGCAGCTTGTCCAGTCAGACAGGTCAGCCCCAGCATTTT.

V gene TRBV2 combines with J gene TRBJ2-7; D might be TRBD2 (6 bases). The CDR3 totals 13 residues. Germline loops: CDR1 SNHLY, CDR2 FYNNEI. V was trimmed by 2 bases and J by 3 bases, leaving 8 bases between them. The CDR3 loop is CASSERRDYEQYF. The DNA for the CDR3 is TGTGCCAGCAGTGAAAGGCGGGACTACGAGCAGTACTTC.

This clone has only one observation. This chain links TRBV4-2 with TRBJ2-1; D unclear. The CDR3 consists of 15 residues. CDR1 is LGHNA, CDR2 YNFKEQ, per germline. V was clipped by 3 bases and J by 7 bases, with 16 bases between them. CDR3 nucleotides: TGTGCCAGCAGCCAGGCTCAAGTGGGCTCGAATGAGCAGTTCTTC. Its protein product is CASSQAQVGSNEQFF.